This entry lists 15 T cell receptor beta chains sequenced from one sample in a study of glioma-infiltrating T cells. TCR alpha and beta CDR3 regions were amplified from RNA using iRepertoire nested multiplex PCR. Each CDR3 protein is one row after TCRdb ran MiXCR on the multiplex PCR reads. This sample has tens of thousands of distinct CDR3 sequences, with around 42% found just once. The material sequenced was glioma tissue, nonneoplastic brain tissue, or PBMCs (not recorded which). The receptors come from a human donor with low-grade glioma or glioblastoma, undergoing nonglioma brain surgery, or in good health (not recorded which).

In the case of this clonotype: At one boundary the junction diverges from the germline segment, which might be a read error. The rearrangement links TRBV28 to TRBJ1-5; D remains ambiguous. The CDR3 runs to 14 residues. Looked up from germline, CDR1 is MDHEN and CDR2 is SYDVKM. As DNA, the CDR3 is TGTGCCAGCAGCCGCATTCTAGGCAATCAGCCCAAGCATTTT. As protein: CASSRILGNQPKHF.

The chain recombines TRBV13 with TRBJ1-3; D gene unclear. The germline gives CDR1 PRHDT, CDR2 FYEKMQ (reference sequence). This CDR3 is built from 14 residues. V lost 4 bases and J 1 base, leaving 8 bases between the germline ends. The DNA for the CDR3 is TGTGCCAGCAGCTCCTGGAATTCTGGAAACACCATATATTTT. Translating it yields CASSSWNSGNTIYF.

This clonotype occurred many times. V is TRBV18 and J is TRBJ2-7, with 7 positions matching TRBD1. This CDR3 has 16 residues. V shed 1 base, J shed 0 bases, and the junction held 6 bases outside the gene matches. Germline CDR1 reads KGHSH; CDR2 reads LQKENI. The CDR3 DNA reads TGTGCCAGCTCACCACGGAGACAGGGAAGCTCCTACGAGCAGTACTTC. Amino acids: CASSPRRQGSSYEQYF.

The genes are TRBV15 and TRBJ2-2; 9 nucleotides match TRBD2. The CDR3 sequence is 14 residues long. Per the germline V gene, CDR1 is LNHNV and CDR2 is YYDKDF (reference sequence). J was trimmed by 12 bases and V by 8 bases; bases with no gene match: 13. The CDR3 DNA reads TGTGCCACCGCGGCGGGAGGGAACACCGGAAAGCTGTTTTTT. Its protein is CATAAGGNTGKLFF.

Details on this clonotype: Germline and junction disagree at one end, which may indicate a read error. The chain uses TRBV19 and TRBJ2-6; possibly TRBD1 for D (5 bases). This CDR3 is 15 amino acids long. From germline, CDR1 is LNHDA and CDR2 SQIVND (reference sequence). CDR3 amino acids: CASSHRLGGTNVLTF. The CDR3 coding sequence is TGTGCCAGTAGTCACAGGTTAGGTGGGACCAACGTCCTGACTTTC.

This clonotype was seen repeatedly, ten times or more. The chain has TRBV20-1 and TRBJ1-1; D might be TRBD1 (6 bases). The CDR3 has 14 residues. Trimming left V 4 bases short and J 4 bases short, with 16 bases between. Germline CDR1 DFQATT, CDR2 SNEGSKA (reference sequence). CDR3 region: CSANGGQRSTEAFF. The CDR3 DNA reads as TGCAGTGCTAACGGGGGGCAAAGGAGCACTGAAGCTTTCTTT.

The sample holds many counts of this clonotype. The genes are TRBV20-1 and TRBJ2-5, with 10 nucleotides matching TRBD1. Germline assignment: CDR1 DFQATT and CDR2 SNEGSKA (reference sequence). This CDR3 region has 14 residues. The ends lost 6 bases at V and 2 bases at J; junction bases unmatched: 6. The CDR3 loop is CSAGQGGQQETQYF. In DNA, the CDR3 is TGCAGTGCCGGACAGGGGGGGCAACAAGAGACCCAGTACTTC.

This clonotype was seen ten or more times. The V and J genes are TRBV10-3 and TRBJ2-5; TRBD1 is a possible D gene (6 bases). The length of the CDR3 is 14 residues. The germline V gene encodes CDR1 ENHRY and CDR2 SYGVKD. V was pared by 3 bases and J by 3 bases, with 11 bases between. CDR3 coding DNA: TGTGCCATCAGTGACGGGCCAGGGGAAGAGACCCAGTACTTC. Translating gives CAISDGPGEETQYF.

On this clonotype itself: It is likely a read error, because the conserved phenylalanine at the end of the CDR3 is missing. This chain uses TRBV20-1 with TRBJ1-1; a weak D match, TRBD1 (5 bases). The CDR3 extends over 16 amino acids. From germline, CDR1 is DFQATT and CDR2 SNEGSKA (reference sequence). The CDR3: CSASVGAFVLSTEAFS. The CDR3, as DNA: TGCAGCGCTAGTGTAGGGGCCTTCGTTTTGAGCACTGAAGCTTTCTCT.

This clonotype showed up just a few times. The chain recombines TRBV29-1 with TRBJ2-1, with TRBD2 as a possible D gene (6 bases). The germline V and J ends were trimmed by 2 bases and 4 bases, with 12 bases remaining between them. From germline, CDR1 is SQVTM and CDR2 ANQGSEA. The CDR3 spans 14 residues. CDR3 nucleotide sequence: TGCAGCGTTGAACGTGGGACTTTGTACAATGAGCAGTTCTTC. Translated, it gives CSVERGTLYNEQFF.

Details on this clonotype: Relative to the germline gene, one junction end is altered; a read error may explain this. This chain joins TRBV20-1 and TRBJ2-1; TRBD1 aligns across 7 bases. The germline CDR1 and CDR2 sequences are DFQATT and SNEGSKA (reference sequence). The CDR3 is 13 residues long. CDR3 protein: CSSQTGMWDEQSF. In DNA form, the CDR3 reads TGCAGTTCCCAGACAGGGATGTGGGATGAGCAGTCCTTC.

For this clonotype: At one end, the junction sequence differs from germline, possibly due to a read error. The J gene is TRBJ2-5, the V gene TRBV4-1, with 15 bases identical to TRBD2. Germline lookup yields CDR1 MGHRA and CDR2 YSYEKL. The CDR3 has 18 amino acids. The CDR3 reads CASSSRRGLAGGSGTQYF. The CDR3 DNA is TGTGCCAGCAGCTCGCGTCGTGGACTAGCGGGGGGGAGTGGGACCCAGTACTTC.

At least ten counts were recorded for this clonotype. The chain's CDR3 is CASSQTGPYSNQPQHF. The CDR3 region has the DNA TGCGCCAGCAGCCAAACAGGACCATATAGCAATCAGCCCCAGCATTTT. The V gene is TRBV4-1, the J gene TRBJ1-5, with a possible D match to TRBD1 (5 bases). Trimming left V 2 bases short and J 0 bases short, with 11 bases between. The CDR3 loop spans 16 amino acids. CDR1 is MGHRA, CDR2 YSYEKL, per germline.

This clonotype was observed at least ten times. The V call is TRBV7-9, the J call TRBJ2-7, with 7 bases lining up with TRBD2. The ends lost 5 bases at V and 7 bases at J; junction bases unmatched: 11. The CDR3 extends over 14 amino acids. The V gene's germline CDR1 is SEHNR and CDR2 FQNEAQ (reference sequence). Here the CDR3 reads CASSPWRGLGEQYF. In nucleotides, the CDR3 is TGTGCCAGCAGCCCCTGGCGGGGGTTGGGGGAGCAGTACTTC. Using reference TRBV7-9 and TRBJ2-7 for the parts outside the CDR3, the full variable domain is DTGVSQNPRHKITKRGQNVTFRCDPISEHNRLYWYRQTLGQGPEFLTYFQNEAQLEKSRLLSDRFSAERPKGSFSTLEIQRTEQGDSAMYLCASSPWRGLGEQYFGPGTRLTVT.

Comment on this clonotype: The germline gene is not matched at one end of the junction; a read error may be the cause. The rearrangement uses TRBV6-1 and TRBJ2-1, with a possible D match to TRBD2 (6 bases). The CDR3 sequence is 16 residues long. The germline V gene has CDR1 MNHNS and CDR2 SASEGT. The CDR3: CASSPDYSGLRGTQLF. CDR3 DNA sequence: TGTGCCAGCAGTCCCGACTATAGCGGTCTGAGAGGAACCCAGCTCTTC.